One and the same sample provided the 12 T cell receptor beta chains below, sequenced in a study of cytomegalovirus exposure and HLA in healthy donors (dated by TCRdb to 2017 to 2019). The library was generated by the immunoSEQ multiplex PCR assay. For the multiplex PCR, a mixture combining 60 forward primers for TCR Vbeta segments and 13 reverse primers for TCR Jbeta segments was used. The table comes from immuneACCESS by way of TCRdb, which keeps in-frame sequences with V and J called. Part of the clones is missing from these tables; in studies checked, under half for an unresolved V gene and the rest for unknown reasons. For this sample there are some 110,000 clones; 79% appear just once. Of the sample, 3.5% to 4.5% is held by the ten largest clones. The sequenced material came from PBMCs. The receptors derive from a man aged 25 to 40 in good health and CMV-seropositive.

The V gene is TRBV7-2, the J gene TRBJ2-7, with D possibly matching TRBD1 (6 bases). The CDR3 sequence is 14 residues long. CDR1 is SGHTA and CDR2 is FQGNSA in the germline V gene. V lost 3 bases to trimming and J lost 1 base, with 10 bases between them. The CDR3 region is CASSFGQGSYEQYF. CDR3 bases: TGTGCCAGCAGCTTTGGCCAGGGGTCCTACGAGCAGTACTTC.

DNA for the CDR3: TGTGCCAGCAGCCACCGGGAGGGCCGAGATACGCAGTATTTT. Translation: CASSHREGRDTQYF. The rearrangement uses TRBV7-2 and TRBJ2-3; 8 nucleotides align to TRBD2. Germline CDR1 SGHTA, CDR2 FQGNSA. The CDR3 is made up of 14 amino acids. After removal of 5 bases from V and 5 bases from J, the junction contained 6 bases not matched to a gene.

J is TRBJ2-5 and V is TRBV7-6; possibly TRBD1 for D (8 bases). In germline, CDR1 is SGHVS, CDR2 FNYEAQ. The length of the CDR3 is 14 residues. V shed 5 bases and J shed 7 bases, with 17 bases lying between them. This CDR3 is CASSIQGGKGTQYF. The CDR3 DNA reads TGTGCCAGCAGCATACAGGGGGGGAAGGGGACCCAGTACTTC.

The chain joins TRBV11-3 to TRBJ2-3; D uncertain. CDR3 length: 13 amino acids. The germline CDR1 and CDR2 sequences are SGHNT and YENEEA. V was cut by 1 base and J by 6 bases, with 8 bases left in between. This CDR3 is CASSLGLEDTQYF. In DNA form, the CDR3 reads TGTGCCAGCAGCTTAGGACTCGAGGATACGCAGTATTTT.

This clone came up once. The V gene is TRBV5-8, the J gene TRBJ2-7; D might be TRBD1 (6 bases). Looked up from germline, CDR1 is SGHTS and CDR2 is YDEGEE. This CDR3 comprises 15 residues. Trimming removed 0 bases from V and 3 bases from J, with 13 bases in between. As DNA, the CDR3 is TGTGCCAGCAGCTTGGGCCCGACAGGTATCTACGAGCAGTACTTC. Encoded protein: CASSLGPTGIYEQYF.

This clone was detected only a few times. The chain links TRBV9 to TRBJ2-5, with 9 positions matching TRBD1. The J call may be faulty, since TRBJ2-7 better matches the DNA end. Germline CDR1 SGDLS, CDR2 YYNGEE. The CDR3 length is 14 residues. CDR3 bases: TGTGCCAGCAGCTCGGGGGACAGGGCCTACGAGCAGTACTTC. Its protein product is CASSSGDRAYEQYF.

The V gene is TRBV9, the J gene TRBJ2-7; D unclear. The CDR3 sequence is 14 residues long. V was cut by 2 bases and J by 0 bases, with 9 bases left in between. Looked up from germline, CDR1 is SGDLS and CDR2 is YYNGEE. The CDR3 sequence: CASSVSPSSYEQYF. CDR3 sequence (DNA): TGTGCCAGCAGCGTGTCTCCGTCCTCCTACGAGCAGTACTTC.

The gene calls are TRBV9 and TRBJ2-1; 8 nucleotides agree with TRBD2. The CDR3 loop spans 14 amino acids. V gave up 4 bases and J gave up 5 bases; unmatched junction bases: 5. Germline lookup yields CDR1 SGDLS and CDR2 YYNGEE. As DNA, the CDR3 is TGTGCCAGCAGCCCTGGACTAGCACACAATGAGCAGTTCTTC. Translation: CASSPGLAHNEQFF.

This chain uses TRBV19 with TRBJ2-7; TRBD1 matches at 8 bases. This CDR3 region has 15 residues. V lost 9 bases and J lost 1; bases outside the gene matches: 11. Germline V gene sequence: CDR1 LNHDA, CDR2 SQIVND (reference sequence). Here the CDR3 reads CASSMRDRFSYEQYF. The CDR3 coding sequence is TGTGCCAGCTCCATGAGGGACAGGTTTTCCTACGAGCAGTACTTC. The full variable domain, completed using reference TRBV19 and TRBJ2-7, is DGGITQSPKYLFRKEGQNVTLSCEQNLNHDAMYWYRQDPGQGLRLIYYSQIVNDFQKGDIAEGYSVSREKKESFPLTVTSAQKNPTAFYLCASSMRDRFSYEQYFGPGTRLTVT.

This rearrangement joins TRBV27 to TRBJ2-1, with D maybe TRBD2 (5 bases). The germline V gene encodes CDR1 MNHEY and CDR2 SMNVEV (reference sequence). The CDR3 runs 15 residues. Trimming took off 4 bases at V and 0 bases at J, with 10 bases between the two ends. The CDR3 nucleotides read TGTGCCAGCAGTTCGGGGTCACTCTCCTACAATGAGCAGTTCTTC. Translated, it gives CASSSGSLSYNEQFF.

The chain couples TRBV10-1 to TRBJ1-6; 10 bases line up with TRBD1. The CDR3 consists of 18 residues. The V and J ends lost 0 bases and 6 bases, in that order; junction bases with no gene match: 8. Germline V CDR1 and CDR2: WNHNN, SYGVQD (reference sequence). CDR3 region: CASSESQGQGLLNSPLHF. CDR3 nucleotides: TGCGCCAGCAGTGAGTCCCAGGGACAGGGGCTACTTAATTCACCCCTCCACTTT.

The chain joins TRBV7-3 to TRBJ2-2; D is possibly TRBD2 (6 bases). The V and J ends lost 0 bases and 6 bases respectively, with 20 bases between them. Germline CDR1 and CDR2: SGHTA and FQGTGA. CDR3 length: 18 amino acids. The CDR3 bases are TGTGCCAGCAGCTTAACGGTCTTCTGGGCGGAGGGTCCCGGGGAGCTGTTTTTT. Amino acid sequence: CASSLTVFWAEGPGELFF.